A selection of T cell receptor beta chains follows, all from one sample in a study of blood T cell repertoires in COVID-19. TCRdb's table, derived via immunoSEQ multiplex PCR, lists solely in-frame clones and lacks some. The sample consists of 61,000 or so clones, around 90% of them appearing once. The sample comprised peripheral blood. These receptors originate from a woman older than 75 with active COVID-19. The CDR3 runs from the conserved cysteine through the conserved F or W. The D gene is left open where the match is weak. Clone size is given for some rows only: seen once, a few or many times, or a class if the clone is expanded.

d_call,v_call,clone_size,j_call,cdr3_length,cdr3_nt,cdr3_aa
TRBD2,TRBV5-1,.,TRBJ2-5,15,TGCGCCAGCAGCTTGGAACTAGCGGGGAGGAAGACCCAGTACTTC,CASSLELAGRKTQYF
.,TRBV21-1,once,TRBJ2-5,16,TGTGCCAGCAGCAAAGCTCGCAGGAAGGGGCGGGAGACCCAGTACTTC,CASSKARRKGRETQYF
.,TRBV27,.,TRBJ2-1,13,TGTGCCAGCAGTTTAAGGTGGGAGAATGAGCAGTTCTTC,CASSLRWENEQFF
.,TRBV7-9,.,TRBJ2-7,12,TGTGCCAGCAGCTTAGACAGGGGAGGGCAGTACTTC,CASSLDRGGQYF
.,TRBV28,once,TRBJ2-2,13,TGTGCCAGCAGTTTTCGGAACACCGGGGAGCTGTTTTTT,CASSFRNTGELFF
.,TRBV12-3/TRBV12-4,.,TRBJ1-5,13,TGTGCCAGCAGGCGACAGGACAATCAGCCCCAGCATTTT,CASRRQDNQPQHF
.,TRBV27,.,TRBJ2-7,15,TGTGCCAGCAGTCGGTCCGCAGGGTTTTCCTACGAGCAGTACTTC,CASSRSAGFSYEQYF
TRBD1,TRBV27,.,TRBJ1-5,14,TGTGCCAGCAGTTGGACAGGGGAAGTTCTGCCCCAGCATTTT,CASSWTGEVLPQHF
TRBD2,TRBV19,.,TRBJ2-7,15,TGTGCCAGTAGTATAATGAGCGGGGAGTCCTACGAGCAGTACTTC,CASSIMSGESYEQYF
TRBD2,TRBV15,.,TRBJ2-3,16,TGTGCCACCAGCAGAGAACCGGCGGGGGGTGCCTATACGCAGTATTTT,CATSREPAGGAYTQYF
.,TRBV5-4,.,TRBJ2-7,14,TGTGCCAGCAGCTTGGGGGCAGACCCCTACGAGCAGTACTTC,CASSLGADPYEQYF
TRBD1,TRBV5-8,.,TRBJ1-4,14,TGTGCCAGCAGCCGCTCGACAGGGAATGAAAAACTGTTTTTT,CASSRSTGNEKLFF
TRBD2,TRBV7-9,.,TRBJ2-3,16,TGTGCCAGCAGCACAACCTCGCGGGGGGACGTAGATACGCAGTATTTT,CASSTTSRGDVDTQYF
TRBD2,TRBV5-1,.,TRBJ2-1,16,TGCGCCAGCAGCTTGGGGGCAGCGGGGGTCTACAATGAGCAGTTCTTC,CASSLGAAGVYNEQFF
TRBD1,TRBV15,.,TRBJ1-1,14,TGTGCCACCAGCGTCATGACAGGGGGCACTGAAGCTTTCTTT,CATSVMTGGTEAFF
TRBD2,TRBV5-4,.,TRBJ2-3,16,TGTGCCAGCAGCTTGGGGGGACTAGCTGGCGCAGATACGCAGTATTTT,CASSLGGLAGADTQYF
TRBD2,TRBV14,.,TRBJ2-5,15,TGTGCCAGCAGCCAAGGCCTAGCGGTAAAAGAGACCCAGTACTTC,CASSQGLAVKETQYF
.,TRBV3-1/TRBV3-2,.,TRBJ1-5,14,TGTGCCAGCAGCCCAACGACAGGTGGAGGGCCCCAGCATTTT,CASSPTTGGGPQHF
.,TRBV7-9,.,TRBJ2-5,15,TGTGCCAGCAGCTTAACGCCCGGTCTTCAAGAGACCCAGTACTTC,CASSLTPGLQETQYF
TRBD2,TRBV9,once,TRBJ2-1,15,TGTGCCAGCAGCTTCGGACGTCTAGCGGGAGGGGAGCAGTTCTTC,CASSFGRLAGGEQFF
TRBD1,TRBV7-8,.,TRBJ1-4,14,TGTGCCAGCAGCCCGGGACAGCATAATGAAAAACTGTTTTTT,CASSPGQHNEKLFF
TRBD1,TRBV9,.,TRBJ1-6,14,TGTGCCAGCAGCGTACAGGGGGTTAATTCACCCCTCCACTTT,CASSVQGVNSPLHF
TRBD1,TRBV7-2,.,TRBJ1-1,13,TGTGCCAGCAGCTTTAACAGGGGCACTGAAGCTTTCTTT,CASSFNRGTEAFF
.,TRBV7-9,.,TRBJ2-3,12,TGTGCCAGCAGGGGCTTCACAGATACGCAGTATTTT,CASRGFTDTQYF
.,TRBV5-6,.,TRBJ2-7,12,TGTGCCAGCAGCGTGGACAGCTACGAGCAGTACTTC,CASSVDSYEQYF
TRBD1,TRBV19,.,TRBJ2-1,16,TGTGCCAGTAGTATAGTAGGACAGGGTAGTAACAATGAGCAGTTCTTC,CASSIVGQGSNNEQFF
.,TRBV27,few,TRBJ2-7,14,TGTGCCAGCAGTTTAGACAGGACTTACAACGAGCAGTACTTC,CASSLDRTYNEQYF